These T cell receptor beta chains were read from a single sample in a study of siplizumab effects on memory and regulatory T cells. Using immunoSEQ multiplex PCR, the repertoire was profiled, and TCRdb retains in-frame clones only, with some absent. The sample records roughly 100,000 clones, more than 95% being singletons. Source material: naive CD4+ T cells sorted from blood. These receptors were collected from a human donor in good health. CDR3s include the opening cysteine and the closing phenylalanine or tryptophan. A D gene is named only where the DNA matches it firmly. A clone size is listed for some rows: how often the clone was seen (once, few, many), or a class if it is expanded.

>TRBV11-1|15|TRBD1|TRBJ2-7|-
TGTGCCAGCAGCTGGTCGGGACAGGCCGCCTACGAGCAGTACTTC
CASSWSGQAAYEQYF
>TRBV2|15|TRBD1|TRBJ2-3|-
TGTGCCAGCAGTACAGGACAGGGGGCCACAGATACGCAGTATTTT
CASSTGQGATDTQYF
>TRBV18|18|-|TRBJ1-2|-
TGTGCCAGCTCACTTCGGGACCTTAGTCAGGGGACTTACTATGGCTACACCTTC
CASSLRDLSQGTYYGYTF
>TRBV5-1|13|-|TRBJ1-1|once
TGCGCCAGCGACGCAGGGACCAACACTGAAGCTTTCTTT
CASDAGTNTEAFF
>TRBV6-5|14|TRBD1|TRBJ1-5|-
TGTGCCAGCAGTTACACAACAGGGGATCAGCCCCAGCATTTT
CASSYTTGDQPQHF
>TRBV23-1|14|-|TRBJ1-2|-
TGCGCCAGCAGAGACCTTTGGGGCTCCTATGGCTACACCTTC
CASRDLWGSYGYTF
>TRBV7-2|15|TRBD2|TRBJ2-5|once
TGTGCCAGCAGCTTCGGACTAGCGGGGTGGGAGACCCAGTACTTC
CASSFGLAGWETQYF
>TRBV19|16|TRBD1|TRBJ2-3|once
TGTGCCAGTAGTATAGACTTGACTACAGGGGCAGATACGCAGTATTTT
CASSIDLTTGADTQYF
>TRBV29-1|12|TRBD1|TRBJ2-7|-
TGCAGCGTGGGGGACAGCTCCTACGAGCAGTACTTC
CSVGDSSYEQYF
>TRBV28|16|TRBD1|TRBJ1-2|-
TGTGCCAGCAGTTTCGGGACAGGGGGCCCTCGGTATGGCTACACCTTC
CASSFGTGGPRYGYTF
>TRBV6-5|15|-|TRBJ2-1|-
TGTGCCAGCAGTCCCCTCGCGGGACGCTACAATGAGCAGTTCTTC
CASSPLAGRYNEQFF
>TRBV11-3|15|-|TRBJ2-5|-
TGTGCCAGCGGGTTCGGGGTGGGGGCAAGGGAGACCCAGTACTTC
CASGFGVGARETQYF
>TRBV18|15|-|TRBJ2-7|-
TGTGCCAGCTCACTCCCCGGGGGCCCCCAGTACGAGCAGTACTTC
CASSLPGGPQYEQYF
>TRBV28|12|-|TRBJ1-3|-
TGTGCCAGCAGGGCCTCTGGAAACACCATATATTTT
CASRASGNTIYF
>TRBV23-1|19|TRBD1|TRBJ1-6|-
TGCGCCCCCTGGACAGGGTTGGGAAGATCGAGCTCCTATAATTCACCCCTCCACTTT
CAPWTGLGRSSSYNSPLHF
>TRBV28|16|-|TRBJ1-5|-
TGTGCCAGCAGTCTACAGGGTGGGAATAGCAATCAGCCCCAGCATTTT
CASSLQGGNSNQPQHF
>TRBV7-6|14|TRBD1|TRBJ1-1|once
TGTGCCAGCAGCGCCGGGACAGGGAAAACTGAAGCTTTCTTT
CASSAGTGKTEAFF
>TRBV5-1|14|-|TRBJ1-5|-
TGCGCCAGCAGCTTTGACGGTCTCAATCAGCCCCAGCATTTT
CASSFDGLNQPQHF
>TRBV5-1|15|-|TRBJ1-2|-
TGCGCCAGCAGCTTGGGAGTGGGAACTAACTATGGCTACACCTTC
CASSLGVGTNYGYTF
>TRBV7-9|14|-|TRBJ1-2|-
TGTGCCAGCAGCCCCTCGGGTAAGGGGTATGGCTACACCTTC
CASSPSGKGYGYTF
>TRBV5-1|14|-|TRBJ2-1|-
TGCGCCAGCAGCTTGGCCGCAGGGTGGAATGAGCAGTTCTTC
CASSLAAGWNEQFF
>TRBV6-1|14|TRBD1|TRBJ2-7|few
TGTGCCAGCACGGAGTGGACAGGGGCCTACGAGCAGTACTTC
CASTEWTGAYEQYF
>TRBV19|13|TRBD1|TRBJ1-1|few
TGTGCCACCATGACGGGTCCAACAGGGGGAGCTTTCTTT
CATMTGPTGGAFF
>TRBV7-9|14|TRBD1|TRBJ1-1|-
TGTGCCAGCAGTGGCCGACAGGGGCAGACTGAAGCTTTCTTT
CASSGRQGQTEAFF
>TRBV25-1|14|-|TRBJ2-7|-
TGTGCCAGCAGTGCCTTGGGGAAGGGCAACGAGCAGTACTTC
CASSALGKGNEQYF
>TRBV5-1|14|-|TRBJ2-5|-
TGCGCCAGCAGCCAAGAAAGAGGCCAAGAGACCCAGTACTTC
CASSQERGQETQYF
>TRBV27|13|-|TRBJ2-2|-
TGTGCCAGCTGCTGGGGGGTGAAGGGGGAGCTGTTTTTT
CASCWGVKGELFF
>TRBV5-6|15|TRBD2|TRBJ2-5|-
TGTGCCAGCAGCACCTTCGGGACTAGACAAGAGACCCAGTACTTC
CASSTFGTRQETQYF
>TRBV29-1|15|-|TRBJ2-6|few
TGCAGCGTTGATCCAGGAGACTCTGGGGCCAACGTCCTGACTTTC
CSVDPGDSGANVLTF
>TRBV5-1|18|TRBD2|TRBJ2-1|-
TGCGCCAGCAGCCCCGGTGGGGCGGGGGGGCCTTCCTACAATGAGCAGTTCTTC
CASSPGGAGGPSYNEQFF
>TRBV28|15|-|TRBJ1-3|-
TGTGCCAGCAGCTGGGACACCACCTCTGGAAACACCATATATTTT
CASSWDTTSGNTIYF
>TRBV5-6|12|-|TRBJ1-1|-
TGTGCCAGCAGCTTGGGTTGGACTGAAGCTTTCTTT
CASSLGWTEAFF
>TRBV7-2|18|TRBD2|TRBJ2-2|-
TGTGCCAGCAGCAAAAGGACTAGCGGGTTCGCGAACACCGGGGAGCTGTTTTTT
CASSKRTSGFANTGELFF
>TRBV27|13|-|TRBJ1-1|-
TGTGCCAGCCGGTGGCAGGAAGACACTGAAGCTTTCTTT
CASRWQEDTEAFF
>TRBV10-2|15|-|TRBJ2-1|-
TGCGCCAGCAGTGATCAGGACTACAAATCTAATGAGCAGTTCTTC
CASSDQDYKSNEQFF
>TRBV11-2|15|-|TRBJ2-3|-
TGTGCCAGCAGCTTAGTTGGGGGAAACACAGATACGCAGTATTTT
CASSLVGGNTDTQYF
>TRBV9|15|TRBD1|TRBJ1-2|-
TGTGCCAGCAGCGAGGGCCAGGGGGAATACTATGGCTACACCTTC
CASSEGQGEYYGYTF
>TRBV5-1|17|TRBD1|TRBJ1-4|once
TGCGCCAGCAGGGGCCTGGCAGGGGGCGCCCCTAATGAAAAACTGTTTTTT
CASRGLAGGAPNEKLFF
>TRBV2|14|TRBD2|TRBJ2-3|-
TGTGCCAGCAGTGACAGCGGGGGACCAGATACGCAGTATTTT
CASSDSGGPDTQYF
>TRBV28|14|-|TRBJ2-3|-
TGTGCCATTATGGGACGGCTAAGCACAGATACGCAGTATTTT
CAIMGRLSTDTQYF
>TRBV29-1|12|-|TRBJ2-5|-
TGCAGCGTTTCAGGGCTCCAAGAGACCCAGTACTTC
CSVSGLQETQYF
>TRBV4-2|16|TRBD2|TRBJ2-7|-
TGTGCCAGCAGCAAAGAGGGACTAGCGGGGGGGGTGGAGCAGTACTTC
CASSKEGLAGGVEQYF
>TRBV4-1|15|-|TRBJ1-5|-
TGCGCCAGCAGCTTAACAGGGACCGGGGGTCAGCCCCAGCATTTT
CASSLTGTGGQPQHF